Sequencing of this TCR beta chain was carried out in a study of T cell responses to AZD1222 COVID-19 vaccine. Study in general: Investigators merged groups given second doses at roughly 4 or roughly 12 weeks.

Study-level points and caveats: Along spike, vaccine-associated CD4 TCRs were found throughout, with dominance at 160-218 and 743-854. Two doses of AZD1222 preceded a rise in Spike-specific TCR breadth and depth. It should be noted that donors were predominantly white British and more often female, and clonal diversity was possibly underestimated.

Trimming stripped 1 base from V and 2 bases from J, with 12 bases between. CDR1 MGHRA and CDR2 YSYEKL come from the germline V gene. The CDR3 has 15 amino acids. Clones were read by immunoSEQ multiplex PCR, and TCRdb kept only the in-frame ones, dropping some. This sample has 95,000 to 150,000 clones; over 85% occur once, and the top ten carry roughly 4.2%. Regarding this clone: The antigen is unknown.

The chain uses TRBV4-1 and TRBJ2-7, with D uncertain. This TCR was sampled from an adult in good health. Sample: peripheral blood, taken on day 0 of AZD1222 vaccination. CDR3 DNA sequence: TGCGCCAGCAGCCAAGTAGGTCCCGCCCCCTACGAGCAGTACTTC. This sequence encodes CASSQVGPAPYEQYF.